This entry features one T cell receptor (beta chain) sequence. This receptor's antigen is unknown. Base-call qualities are not available, and no considerably larger clone is one nucleotide away. This sample is part of a study of long-term antiretroviral therapy in people with HIV (dated by TCRdb to between 2021 and 2022). As for the study more broadly: Collection of the earliest samples took place about a decade ahead of the 2015 WHO recommendation for immediate ART, at a time when ART was typically delayed until CD4 counts fell. About a third of the roughly 30 participants with HIV were female. A retrospective serial study tested whether ART initiation and durable HIV suppression were associated with changes in peripheral blood TRB repertoire composition and diversity. A total of around 190 cryopreserved PBMC samples came from around 30 adults with confirmed HIV infection and were collected serially over a mean of roughly six years (range 1-12). No cross-contamination during QIAcube processing was seen in test extractions of a monoclonal T-cell line run alongside 33 polyclonal samples. The full study reports these points: Compared with controls, HIV repertoires had narrower CDR3 length ranges, and the network structure pointed to an antigen-experienced repertoire that shifted only slightly toward naive after ART. Starting ART was linked to a significant rise in TRB diversity, yet even after long-term ART the diversity remained significantly lower than in transplant donor controls. At every time point, the repertoire was dominated by expanded TRB clones first identified before ART initiation, although this dominance fluctuated and, in many PLHIV, declined after ART. Since PBMC availability was limited, sequencing covered only the TCR beta chain, with no alpha chain pairing. Inferences about post-ART repertoire changes are limited because no data were available on ART adherence, viral resistance or therapy changes. Because pre-ART samples had limited cell numbers, profiling was done on unsorted PBMC rather than on sorted CD4+ and CD8+ T cells. The samples span the years 2004 to 2017, and the ART regimens used may be less effective than current regimens.

Participants were included only if at least one PBMC sample before ART initiation and at least two post-ART samples were available. All participants with HIV were treated in the United States of America. Before DNA extraction, cryopreserved samples of roughly 0.9-10 million PBMC were thawed and then washed. At the time of the earliest PBMC sample for each participant with HIV, ages ranged from roughly 23 to 60 years. PBMC samples from each participant spanned 1-4 timepoints before ART initiation and 2-8 timepoints after ART initiation, with a median of 7 samples. Serial HIV viral load, CD4+ T-cell count, ART history and demographic data were obtained for every participant. Genomic DNA was extracted from unsorted PBMC with a Qiagen kit on a QIAcube, processed in batches of 12 samples. V drops 2 bases and J drops 5 bases, leaving 8 bases in between. The CDR3 measures 13 amino acids from cysteine to phenylalanine. Here the CDR3 DNA is all that survives: 39 bases in frame from base 1. Sequences KGHSH (CDR1) and LQKENI (CDR2) are obtained from the germline V gene.

The immunoSEQ hsTCRB v3.0 assay was used at survey level resolution for TRB variable region sequencing. The targeted TRB sequencing depth was roughly 40,000-55,000 T-cell genomes per sample. Pooled TRB libraries were sequenced on an Illumina MiSeq with a v3 150-cycle kit. In the original analysis: Repertoire analysis was run in R within a reproducible Nextflow workflow that covered QC, data transformation and analysis. LymphoSeq2, an R package for exploring AIRR-Seq data, was used to implement the custom analyses. A handful of samples that yielded fewer than 5000 total TRB sequences were excluded, so that approximately 170 HIV repertoires were analyzed. Among the approximately 180 retained HIV repertoires, 55 to 65 were collected before ART initiation and over 120 were collected after ART initiation. Repertoires were downsampled to 5000 TRB nucleotide sequences, with summary statistics averaged over 100 downsampling iterations. Only TRB sequences with CDR3 regions of at least seven amino acids were retained for analysis. Two measures captured diversity: a Shannon entropy-derived clonality score and the Gini coefficient. Repertoire networks linked the top 5000 CDR3 amino acid sequences whenever two sequences differed by an edit distance of one. For TRB CDR3 amino acid sequences, GLIPH2 was used to predict antigen specificity groups and MHC restriction. Known CMV, EBV, HIV or tissue antigen associations were flagged by matching CDR3 amino acid sequences against VDJdb and McPAS-TCR. Pre-ART, post-ART and control groups were compared with Wilcoxon signed-rank tests and Holm-Bonferroni correction. The clones in this table, taken by TCRdb from immuneACCESS, are in-frame only. Not every clone is retained; where verified, under half of the shortfall comes from an unresolved V gene, and the cause of the rest is unknown. V, J and clone size reflect that table, while D and trimming were determined from the DNA. Across this sample there are about 21,000 clones, with around 80% seen only once. The ten top clones hold roughly a tenth of the sample.

This receptor was obtained from a middle-aged woman with HIV. The receptor chain draws on TRBV18 and TRBJ2-3, and perhaps TRBD2 as D gene, on 6 matching bases. The source was unsorted PBMCs, collected 4.1 years after starting antiretroviral therapy. CDR3 sequence: CASSPDGGDTQYF. The DNA sequence is given as TGTGCCAGCTCACCAGACGGGGGAGATACGCAGTATTTT.